Below are 7 T cell receptor beta chains sequenced from a single sample in a study of blood T cell repertoires in COVID-19. The assay was immunoSEQ multiplex PCR, and TCRdb's table has in-frame clones only and misses some. The repertoire holds 40,000 to 55,000 clones, with roughly 90% as singletons. The specimen was peripheral blood. The receptors were sampled from a man in his fifties or sixties with active COVID-19.

The chain employs TRBV4-1 and TRBJ1-3; D is undetermined. Germline assignment: CDR1 MGHRA and CDR2 YSYEKL. CDR3 length: 18 amino acids. The ends were cut back, 0 bases at V and 0 bases at J, with 15 bases in the middle. CDR3 sequence: CASSQEPGQPYSGNTIYF. The CDR3 DNA sequence: TGCGCCAGCAGCCAAGAACCAGGCCAACCATACTCTGGAAACACCATATATTTT.

The chain joins TRBV6-5 to TRBJ1-2; D gene unclear. CDR3 length equals 14 residues. V shed 7 bases and J shed 1 base, with 13 bases lying between them. Germline V CDR1 and CDR2: MNHEY, SVGAGI. CDR3 sequence: CASTPGTFNYGYTF. CDR3 sequence (DNA): TGTGCCAGCACACCAGGAACATTTAACTATGGCTACACCTTC.

The chain has TRBV7-6 and TRBJ2-2; D may be TRBD2 (7 bases). The germline V and J ends were trimmed by 7 bases and 6 bases, with 21 bases remaining between them. Germline V gene data show CDR1 as SGHVS and CDR2 as FNYEAQ. The CDR3 contains 16 residues. CDR3 residues: CASTHGGPQRAGELFF. DNA of the CDR3: TGTGCCAGCACCCACGGGGGGCCTCAGAGGGCCGGGGAGCTGTTTTTT.

V usage is TRBV7-2 and J usage is TRBJ1-5; weak D call: TRBD1 (5 bases). The germline V gene encodes CDR1 SGHTA and CDR2 FQGNSA. V was cut by 5 bases and J by 6 bases, with 14 bases left in between. CDR3 length: 14 residues. The CDR3 region has the DNA TGTGCCAGCAGCCCAGCGGGTGGGGCTCAGCCCCAGCATTTT. It is translated as CASSPAGGAQPQHF.

This sequence joins TRBV5-1 and TRBJ2-3, with TRBD1 matching 8 bases. The CDR3 contains 14 residues. Germline values: CDR1 SGHRS, CDR2 YFSETQ. V shed 4 bases and J 4 bases; nucleotides not matched to a gene: 5. In DNA form, the CDR3 reads TGCGCCAGCAGCATCGGACAGGGCGCAGATACGCAGTATTTT. As protein: CASSIGQGADTQYF.

The genes are TRBV28 and TRBJ2-7; D possibly corresponds to TRBD2 (5 bases). The CDR3 contains 13 residues. In germline, CDR1 is MDHEN, CDR2 SYDVKM. Trimming left V 7 bases short and J 9 bases short, with 19 bases between. The CDR3 bases are TGTGCCAGCACCCAAACCCTCCTACGGGGGCAGTACTTC. Its translation is CASTQTLLRGQYF.

The CDR3 protein is CASSYSAGTAIETQYF. The DNA of the CDR3 is TGTGCCAGCAGTTACTCCGCCGGGACTGCCATTGAGACCCAGTACTTC. J is TRBJ2-5 and V is TRBV6-2 or TRBV6-3; perhaps TRBD2 as D (6 bases). V lost 0 bases to trimming and J lost 5 bases, with 16 bases between them. The germline CDR1 and CDR2 sequences are MNHEY and SVGEGT. The CDR3 is 16 residues long.